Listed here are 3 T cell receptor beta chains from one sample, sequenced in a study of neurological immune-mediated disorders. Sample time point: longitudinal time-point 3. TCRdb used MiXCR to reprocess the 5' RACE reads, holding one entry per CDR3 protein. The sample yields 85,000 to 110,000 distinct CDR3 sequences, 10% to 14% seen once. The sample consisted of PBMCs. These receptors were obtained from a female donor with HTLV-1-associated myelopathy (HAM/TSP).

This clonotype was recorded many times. This chain's CDR3 is CSASPGGLDTQYF. CDR3 DNA sequence: TGCAGTGCTAGCCCGGGGGGCCTAGATACGCAGTATTTT. This chain uses TRBV20-1 with TRBJ2-3; D perhaps matches TRBD2 (7 bases). CDR3 length: 13 residues. Germline CDR1 and CDR2: DFQATT and SNEGSKA (reference sequence). The germline V and J ends were trimmed by 3 bases and 5 bases, with 12 bases remaining between them.

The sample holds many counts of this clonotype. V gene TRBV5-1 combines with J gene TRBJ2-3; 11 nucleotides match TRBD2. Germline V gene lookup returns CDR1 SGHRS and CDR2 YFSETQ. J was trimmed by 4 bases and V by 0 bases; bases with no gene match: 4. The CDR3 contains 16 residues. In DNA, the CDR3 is TGCGCCAGCAGCTTGGCTAGCGGGGGGTCCGCAGATACGCAGTATTTT. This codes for CASSLASGGSADTQYF.

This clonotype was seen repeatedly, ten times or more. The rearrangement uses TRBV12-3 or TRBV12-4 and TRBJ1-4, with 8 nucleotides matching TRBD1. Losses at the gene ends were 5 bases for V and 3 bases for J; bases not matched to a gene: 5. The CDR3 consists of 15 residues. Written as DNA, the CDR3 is TGTGCCAGCAGTCGAACAGGGGGATCTAATGAAAAACTGTTTTTT. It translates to CASSRTGGSNEKLFF.